A selection of T cell receptor beta chains follows, all from one sample in a study of cytomegalovirus exposure and HLA in healthy donors. The method was immunoSEQ multiplex PCR; TCRdb's version includes in-frame clones alone and lacks a portion of them. The sample includes some 60,000 clones, 83% of them seen just once. The sample consisted of PBMCs. Every receptor here comes from a human donor in good health. CDR3s include the opening cysteine and the closing phenylalanine or tryptophan. D genes are given only for firm matches. Clone size is shown for a subset of rows, as once, few, many or a class of expanded clone.

J gene,clone size,V gene,D gene,CDR3 protein,CDR3 DNA
TRBJ2-5,NA,TRBV9,TRBD2,CASSERGGQTQYF,TGTGCCAGCAGTGAACGGGGGGGCCAGACCCAGTACTTC
TRBJ2-7,NA,TRBV13,TRBD2,CASSLGPSGSSYEQYF,TGTGCCAGCAGCTTAGGTCCTAGCGGGAGCTCCTACGAGCAGTACTTC
TRBJ2-7,NA,TRBV28,TRBD1,CASSSPGQGAYEQYF,TGTGCCAGCAGCTCACCGGGACAGGGAGCCTACGAGCAGTACTTC
TRBJ2-7,NA,TRBV7-9,NA,CASSLLPYEQYF,TGTGCCAGCAGCTTATTACCCTACGAGCAGTACTTC
TRBJ1-1,NA,TRBV7-9,NA,CASSPKGGNTEAFF,TGTGCCAGCAGCCCTAAAGGGGGGAACACTGAAGCTTTCTTT
TRBJ2-5,NA,TRBV27,TRBD2,CASSLGPGGYQETQYF,TGTGCCAGCAGTTTAGGTCCGGGGGGGTACCAAGAGACCCAGTACTTC
TRBJ2-1,once,TRBV2,NA,CASRRVRVGVYNEQFF,TGTGCCAGCAGACGAGTGAGGGTAGGAGTCTACAATGAGCAGTTCTTC
TRBJ2-2,NA,TRBV14,NA,CASSQVGGRNTGELFF,TGTGCCAGCAGCCAAGTCGGGGGGCGAAACACCGGGGAGCTGTTTTTT
TRBJ2-2,NA,TRBV7-6,TRBD2,CASSFQAGGKAGELFF,TGTGCCAGCAGCTTCCAAGCGGGGGGGAAGGCCGGGGAGCTGTTTTTT
TRBJ2-3,NA,TRBV11-1,NA,CASSSTEDTQYF,TGTGCCAGCAGCTCGACAGAGGATACGCAGTATTTT
TRBJ2-7,NA,TRBV7-3,TRBD1,CASSLTQGAYEQYF,TGTGCCAGCAGCTTAACACAGGGGGCGTACGAGCAGTACTTC
TRBJ1-1,NA,TRBV9,NA,CASSAGTEAFF,TGTGCCAGCAGCGCCGGTACTGAAGCTTTCTTT
TRBJ1-2,NA,TRBV10-3,NA,CAISDSAHYGYTF,TGTGCCATCAGTGACAGCGCTCACTATGGCTACACCTTC
TRBJ1-2,NA,TRBV28,NA,CASSLMAGFGGGYTF,TGTGCCAGCAGTTTGATGGCAGGGTTCGGTGGTGGCTACACCTTC
TRBJ2-7,NA,TRBV5-1,TRBD2,CASSFLLAGTYEQYF,TGCGCCAGCAGCTTTCTACTAGCGGGAACCTACGAGCAGTACTTC
TRBJ2-5,once,TRBV7-8,TRBD1,CASSPDRLQETQYF,TGTGCCAGCAGCCCGGACAGGCTTCAAGAGACCCAGTACTTC
TRBJ2-7,NA,TRBV7-9,NA,CASSPPPRWGNEQYF,TGTGCCAGCAGCCCCCCCCCGCGGTGGGGCAACGAGCAGTACTTC
TRBJ2-3,NA,TRBV5-4,TRBD2,CASSLVSGGANTQYF,TGTGCCAGCAGCTTGGTGAGCGGGGGGGCCAATACGCAGTATTTT
TRBJ2-1,NA,TRBV18,NA,CASSHDRKKNEQFF,TGTGCCAGCTCACACGACAGAAAGAAAAATGAGCAGTTCTTC
TRBJ2-3,NA,TRBV7-2,TRBD2,CASSLEGRGVTDTQYF,TGTGCCAGCAGCTTAGAGGGTCGGGGGGTCACAGATACGCAGTATTTT
TRBJ1-2,NA,TRBV28,TRBD1,CASRQGFFGGYTF,TGTGCCAGCAGACAGGGGTTCTTTGGTGGCTACACCTTC
TRBJ1-3,NA,TRBV7-3,TRBD1,CASSSDRGSTIYF,TGTGCCAGCAGTTCGGACAGGGGAAGCACCATATATTTT
TRBJ2-1,NA,TRBV14,TRBD2,CASSQLAGGLNEQFF,TGTGCCAGCAGCCAACTTGCGGGAGGGTTAAATGAGCAGTTCTTC
TRBJ2-5,NA,TRBV9,NA,CASSVDLRQETQYF,TGTGCCAGCAGCGTAGACCTCAGGCAAGAGACCCAGTACTTC
TRBJ1-1,once,TRBV2,TRBD1,CASSGQGNTEAFF,TGTGCCAGCAGTGGACAGGGCAACACTGAAGCTTTCTTT
TRBJ2-3,NA,TRBV6-5,NA,CASSYGQLYTDTQYF,TGTGCCAGCAGTTACGGACAGCTCTACACAGATACGCAGTATTTT
TRBJ1-2,NA,TRBV6-1,NA,CASTVLRIVVSGYTF,TGTGCCAGCACCGTACTCAGGATCGTGGTCTCTGGCTACACCTTC
TRBJ1-4,NA,TRBV7-9,NA,CASSLSGGSEKLFF,TGTGCCAGCAGCTTAAGCGGGGGGTCGGAAAAACTGTTTTTT
TRBJ2-1,NA,TRBV28,TRBD2,CASTLAEAYNEQFF,TGTGCCAGCACCCTAGCGGAGGCCTACAATGAGCAGTTCTTC
TRBJ2-5,NA,TRBV7-2,NA,CASTRGLSPETQYF,TGTGCCAGCACAAGGGGTCTGAGCCCAGAGACCCAGTACTTC
TRBJ1-1,NA,TRBV7-6,NA,CASSLVATGLSITEAFF,TGTGCCAGCAGCTTAGTTGCTACAGGCCTGTCTATCACTGAAGCTTTCTTT
TRBJ2-1,NA,TRBV30,TRBD2,CAWDSSRTSGGTKNNEQFF,TGTGCCTGGGACTCGAGTAGGACTAGCGGGGGGACGAAAAACAATGAGCAGTTCTTC
TRBJ2-1,NA,TRBV27,NA,CASSFAREQFF,TGTGCCAGCAGTTTTGCGAGGGAGCAGTTCTTC
TRBJ2-7,NA,TRBV28,TRBD2,CASSLLVGGSSEQYF,TGTGCCAGCAGTTTATTGGTTGGCGGGAGTAGTGAGCAGTACTTC
TRBJ1-2,once,TRBV10-3,NA,CAIYRAVYGYTF,TGTGCCATCTACAGAGCGGTCTATGGCTACACCTTC
TRBJ1-2,NA,TRBV6-4,NA,CASSELPGTSYGYTF,TGTGCCAGCAGTGAACTACCCGGGACTAGCTATGGCTACACCTTC
TRBJ2-5,few,TRBV10-1,NA,CASSDGALEGAEETQYF,TGCGCCAGCAGTGACGGGGCGCTGGAGGGGGCCGAAGAGACCCAGTACTTC
TRBJ2-3,NA,TRBV29-1,TRBD2,CSVAGGGVVSGSPDTQYF,TGCAGCGTTGCAGGAGGGGGCGTTGTTAGCGGGAGCCCAGATACGCAGTATTTT
TRBJ1-2,NA,TRBV11-2,TRBD1,CASSSGTGIYGYTF,TGTGCCAGCAGCTCCGGGACAGGGATCTATGGCTACACCTTC
TRBJ2-1,NA,TRBV5-1,TRBD2,CASREMAGALNEQFF,TGCGCCAGCAGGGAAATGGCGGGAGCCCTCAATGAGCAGTTCTTC
TRBJ2-7,NA,TRBV6-5,NA,CASRRPLPPYEQYF,TGTGCCAGCAGGCGCCCACTACCGCCGTACGAGCAGTACTTC
TRBJ2-3,NA,TRBV7-9,TRBD2,CASSLGAGINTQYF,TGTGCCAGCAGCTTAGGAGCGGGGATCAATACGCAGTATTTT
TRBJ2-7,NA,TRBV5-4,TRBD2,CASSLTSGTTSSYEQYF,TGTGCCAGCAGCTTGACTAGCGGGACTACGAGCTCCTACGAGCAGTACTTC
TRBJ2-2,NA,TRBV7-2,TRBD2,CASSRRLAGGTGELFF,TGTGCCAGCAGCCGCAGGCTAGCGGGAGGCACCGGGGAGCTGTTTTTT
TRBJ1-6,NA,TRBV19,NA,CASSIRWTDNSPLHF,TGTGCCAGTAGTATACGTTGGACAGATAATTCACCCCTCCACTTT
TRBJ2-3,once,TRBV7-9,NA,CASSYRDATDTQYF,TGTGCCAGCAGCTACAGGGATGCTACAGATACGCAGTATTTT